This T cell receptor beta chain is drawn from a study of cytomegalovirus exposure and HLA in healthy donors. Germline V CDR1 and CDR2: WSHSY, SAAADI. The CDR3 runs 13 residues. V was trimmed by 3 bases and J by 4 bases, leaving 10 bases between them. Findings of the study overall: Rare sequences made up most TCRs, while some public TCRs were found in many donors. According to a subsequent analysis, TCR clusters from the first cohort were inclined to appear together in the roughly 130 validation repertoires. The study labeled 170 or so TCR beta chains cytomegalovirus-associated.

Turning to this clone: The target antigen is unknown.

Some clones are missing from TCRdb's copy, which holds only in-frame ones; the method was immunoSEQ multiplex PCR. Of 100,000 to 120,000 clones detected, around 85% appear once; the ten largest clones hold 3% to 3.5%. This sequence originates from a young woman in good health and CMV-seronegative. Input material: PBMCs. This rearrangement joins TRBV10-2 to TRBJ2-7; D unclear. CDR3 sequence reads: CASSEALWYEQYF. The CDR3 nucleotides are TGCGCCAGCAGTGAAGCTCTTTGGTACGAGCAGTACTTC.